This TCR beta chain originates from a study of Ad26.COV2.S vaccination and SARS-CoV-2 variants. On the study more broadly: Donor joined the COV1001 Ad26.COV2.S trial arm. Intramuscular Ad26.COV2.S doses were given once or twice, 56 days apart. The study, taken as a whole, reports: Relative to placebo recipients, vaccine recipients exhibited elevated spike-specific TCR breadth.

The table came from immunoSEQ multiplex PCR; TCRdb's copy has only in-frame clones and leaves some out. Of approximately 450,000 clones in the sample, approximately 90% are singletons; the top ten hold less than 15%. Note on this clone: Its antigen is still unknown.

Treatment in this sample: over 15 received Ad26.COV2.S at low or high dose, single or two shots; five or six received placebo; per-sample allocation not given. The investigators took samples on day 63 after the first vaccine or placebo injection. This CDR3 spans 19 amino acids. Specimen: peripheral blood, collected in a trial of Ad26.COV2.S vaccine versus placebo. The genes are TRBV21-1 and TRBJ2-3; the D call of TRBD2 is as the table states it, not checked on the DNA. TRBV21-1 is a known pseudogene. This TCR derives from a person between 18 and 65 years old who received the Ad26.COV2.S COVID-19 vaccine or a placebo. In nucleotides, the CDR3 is TGTGCCAGCAGCAAAGGTTCCGCGCGGGAGGGGGATCGCACAGATACGCAGTATTTT. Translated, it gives CASSKGSAREGDRTDTQYF.